This T cell receptor (beta chain) was recorded in a study of neurological immune-mediated disorders. Study results and caveats: None of the CDR3 amino acid sequences of expanded clones were shared across subjects, and this suggested private repertoires in all groups.

Per the germline V gene, CDR1 is DFQATT and CDR2 is SNEGSKA (reference sequence). The CDR3 contains 13 residues. V gave up 2 bases and J gave up 0 bases, with 7 bases separating them. This clonotype was recorded at least ten times. Its antigen is undetermined. Every sequencing run generated in excess of 160 million TCR-beta sequences. These sequences covered 15-18 subjects. TCRdb re-called the 5' RACE reads with MiXCR, one entry per CDR3 protein. The sample comprises around 30,000 distinct CDR3 sequences, just over 4% of which are singletons, and 20% to 25% rests with the top ten. This TCR derives from a middle-aged woman in good health. The J gene is TRBJ1-1, the V gene TRBV20-1; D not resolved. What was sequenced was CD4+ T cells from blood. Written as DNA, the CDR3 is TGCAGTGCTAGACGGCAGTTGAACACTGAAGCTTTCTTT. This encodes CSARRQLNTEAFF.